Below are 9 T cell receptor beta chains sequenced from a single sample in a study of cytotoxic CD8 clonotypes in ibrutinib-treated CLL. TCRdb's table, derived via immunoSEQ multiplex PCR, lists solely in-frame clones and lacks some. The sample has about 160,000 clones, approximately 80% seen once. The sample was PBMCs, taken after 24 months of ibrutinib treatment. These receptor sequences come from a human donor with chronic lymphocytic leukemia.

The CDR3 coding sequence is TGTGCCAGCAGCCCATTTCGGGCCAATGAGCAGTTCTTC. As protein: CASSPFRANEQFF. The chain employs TRBV11-3 and TRBJ2-1, with no clear D. Germline-derived CDR1 and CDR2 are SGHNT and YENEEA. The CDR3 has 13 residues. Deletions cut 5 bases from V and 6 bases from J, with 11 bases between.

The CDR3 region is CASSPLTQNTEAFF. The CDR3 DNA sequence: TGCGCCAGCAGCCCCCTGACGCAGAACACTGAAGCTTTCTTT. The chain recombines TRBV5-1 with TRBJ1-1; no clear D gene. Trimming removed 4 bases from V and 1 base from J, with 11 bases in between. Germline CDR1 SGHRS, CDR2 YFSETQ. The CDR3 length is 14 residues.

V usage is TRBV28 and J usage is TRBJ2-7, with D perhaps TRBD1 (5 bases). V shed 4 bases and J shed 3 bases, with 25 bases lying between them. CDR1 MDHEN and CDR2 SYDVKM come from the germline V gene. This CDR3 comprises 18 residues. CDR3 coding DNA: TGTGCCAGCAGTTCCCAGTTTATGGGGCCAGGGTATCGCTACGAGCAGTACTTC. Protein: CASSSQFMGPGYRYEQYF.

V is TRBV19 and J is TRBJ1-2, with D possibly TRBD1 on 6 matching bases. The CDR3 runs to 11 residues. V lost 7 bases and J 8 bases, leaving 11 bases between the germline ends. Germline V CDR1 and CDR2: LNHDA, SQIVND (reference sequence). CDR3 sequence (DNA): TGTGCCAGTAACAGGGCGATGGGCTACACCTTC. Protein sequence: CASNRAMGYTF.

V is TRBV30 and J is TRBJ2-2; TRBD2 might be the D (6 bases). CDR1 and CDR2 (germline): GTSNPN, SVGIG (reference sequence). V shed 4 bases and J shed 6 bases, with 18 bases lying between them. The CDR3 contains 15 residues. In DNA, the CDR3 is TGTGCCTGGACCCGGGACCGGGAGAGGTCCGGGGAGCTGTTTTTT. It translates to CAWTRDRERSGELFF.

V usage is TRBV28 and J usage is TRBJ1-2; D might be TRBD1 (6 bases). V was pared by 6 bases and J by 1 base, with 12 bases between. The CDR3 has 14 residues. Germline V gene data show CDR1 as MDHEN and CDR2 as SYDVKM. CDR3 DNA: TGTGCCAGCAGGCCCGGGGACAATAACTATGGCTACACCTTC. It yields the protein CASRPGDNNYGYTF.

This chain links TRBV4-3 with TRBJ2-1; 12 bases agree with TRBD2. Per the germline V gene, CDR1 is LGHNA and CDR2 is YSLEER. Unmatched junction bases numbered 12, after V lost 4 bases and J lost 2 bases. The CDR3 extends over 19 amino acids. The CDR3 DNA reads as TGCGCCAGCAGCCCCCGACTAGCGGGAGTGGAGGGCACCTACAATGAGCAGTTCTTC. Amino acid sequence: CASSPRLAGVEGTYNEQFF.

The CDR3 sequence: CATSARQGPDTQYF. CDR3 nucleotides: TGTGCCACCAGCGCGCGACAGGGCCCAGATACGCAGTATTTT. J is TRBJ2-3 and V is TRBV15, with TRBD1 matching over 7 bases. V lost 5 bases to trimming and J lost 4 bases; unmatched junction nucleotides: 6. There are 14 residues in the CDR3. Germline-derived CDR1 and CDR2 are LNHNV and YYDKDF (reference sequence).

V gene TRBV5-1 combines with J gene TRBJ2-3, with 13 bases matching TRBD2. V lost 2 bases, J lost 2 bases, and 2 bases stayed unmatched. Germline CDR1 reads SGHRS; CDR2 reads YFSETQ. The CDR3 contains 16 residues. CDR3 sequence reads: CASSFGLAGDTDTQYF. The CDR3 bases are TGCGCCAGCAGCTTCGGACTAGCGGGGGACACAGATACGCAGTATTTT.